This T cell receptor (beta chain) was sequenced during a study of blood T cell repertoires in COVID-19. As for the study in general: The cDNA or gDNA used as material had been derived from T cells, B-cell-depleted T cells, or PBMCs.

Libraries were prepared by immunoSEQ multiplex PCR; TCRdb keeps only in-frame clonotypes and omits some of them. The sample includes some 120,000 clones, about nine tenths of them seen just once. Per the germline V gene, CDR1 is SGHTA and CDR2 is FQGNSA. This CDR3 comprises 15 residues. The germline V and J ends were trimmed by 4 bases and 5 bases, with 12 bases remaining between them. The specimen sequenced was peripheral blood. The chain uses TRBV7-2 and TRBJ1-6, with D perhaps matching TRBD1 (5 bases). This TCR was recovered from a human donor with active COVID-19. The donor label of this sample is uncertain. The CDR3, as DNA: TGTGCCAGCAGCTCCCAAAGACAGAATAATTCACCCCTCCACTTT. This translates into CASSSQRQNNSPLHF.